A single TCR beta chain is shown here with its context. Data came from immunoSEQ multiplex PCR; TCRdb stores just in-frame clones and leaves some out. The sample gives about 370,000 clones, more than 80% of which show up once; around 3% is in the top ten. This record comes from a study of blood T cell repertoires in COVID-19. Across the whole study: Acute and convalescent COVID-19 samples came from the United States, Italy and Spain.

The CDR3 length is 14 residues. With 1 base removed from V and 1 base from J, the gap between germline ends came to 7 bases. CDR1 is KGHSH and CDR2 is LQKENI in the germline V gene. The sequenced sample consisted of peripheral blood. This chain joins TRBV18 and TRBJ1-1; tentative D call: TRBD1 (6 bases). The TCR sequence derives from a young woman with COVID-19, enrolled during active disease. CDR3 protein: CASSPQGENTEAFF. DNA for the CDR3: TGTGCCAGCTCACCACAGGGGGAGAACACTGAAGCTTTCTTT.